These 28 T cell receptor beta chains originate from one sample sequenced in a study of blood T cell repertoires in COVID-19 (dated by TCRdb to 2019 to 2021). Library preparation was by the immunoSEQ multiplex PCR assay. TCRdb limited this immuneACCESS table to in-frame rearrangements with V and J called. A share of clones is missing; checked studies link under half to unresolved V genes, and the rest is unexplained. In this sample the table shows approximately 150,000 clones, 87% of which occur a single time. The ten largest clonotypes hold 0.8% to 0.95% of the sample. Material for sequencing was peripheral blood. Every receptor here comes from a woman aged 45-65 years with acute or convalescent COVID-19.

The chain employs TRBV30 and TRBJ1-2; TRBD1 agrees at 10 bases. The J segment lost 0 bases and the V segment lost 6 bases, leaving 7 bases of the junction unmatched. This CDR3 region has 15 residues. Germline CDR1 reads GTSNPN; CDR2 reads SVGIG (reference sequence). CDR3 loop: CACPTDRGTNYGYTF. CDR3 in DNA: TGTGCCTGTCCGACGGACAGGGGGACTAACTATGGCTACACCTTC.

CDR3 residues: CASSIASGGAGEQFF. The DNA for the CDR3 is TGTGCCAGTAGTATAGCTAGCGGGGGGGCCGGTGAGCAGTTCTTC. The J gene is TRBJ2-1, the V gene TRBV19, with 12 positions matching TRBD2. J was trimmed by 9 bases and V by 1 base; bases with no gene match: 4. CDR1 is LNHDA, CDR2 SQIVND, per germline (reference sequence). The CDR3 totals 15 residues.

The chain recombines TRBV6-5 with TRBJ2-4, with TRBD1 matching over 8 bases. Germline V gene sequence: CDR1 MNHEY, CDR2 SVGAGI. The V and J ends lost 6 bases and 8 bases, in that order; junction bases with no gene match: 9. This CDR3 has 14 residues. The chain's CDR3 is CASRRTGQEDIQYF. CDR3 DNA sequence: TGTGCCAGCAGACGGACAGGGCAGGAGGACATTCAGTACTTC.

V is TRBV28 and J is TRBJ2-7; D gene uncertain. This CDR3 spans 14 amino acids. V was pared by 3 bases and J by 4 bases, with 13 bases between. The germline gives CDR1 MDHEN, CDR2 SYDVKM. CDR3 sequence reads: CASSLPLVSYEQYF. In nucleotides, the CDR3 is TGTGCCAGCAGTTTGCCTCTAGTCTCGTACGAGCAGTACTTC.

V is TRBV30 and J is TRBJ1-1; D gene uncertain. V was pared by 0 bases and J by 7 bases, with 6 bases between. The CDR3 covers 11 residues. Germline V lookup: CDR1 GTSNPN, CDR2 SVGIG (reference sequence). The CDR3 bases are TGTGCCTGGAGTGTTAGCAGTGAAGCTTTCTTT. Protein: CAWSVSSEAFF.

The chain joins TRBV19 to TRBJ1-1, with TRBD1 matching 8 bases. The germline gives CDR1 LNHDA, CDR2 SQIVND (reference sequence). Losses at the gene ends were 6 bases for V and 4 bases for J; bases not matched to a gene: 10. This CDR3 region has 15 residues. In nucleotides, the CDR3 is TGTGCCAGTAGACGACCGACAGGGGAGCTCACTGAAGCTTTCTTT. Translation: CASRRPTGELTEAFF.

The chain employs TRBV6-2 or TRBV6-3 and TRBJ2-7; 10 bases are a match to TRBD1. The germline gives CDR1 MNHEY, CDR2 SVGEGT. The CDR3 sequence is 20 residues long. The V and J ends lost 0 bases and 3 bases, in that order; junction bases with no gene match: 17. CDR3 protein: CASSYSTGASYGTGVYEQYF. The CDR3 DNA reads TGTGCCAGCAGTTACTCGACCGGGGCCTCATACGGGACAGGGGTCTACGAGCAGTACTTC.

The chain couples TRBV10-1 to TRBJ2-7, with D possibly TRBD2 on 5 matching bases. This CDR3 is built from 15 residues. The V end lost 1 base, the J end lost 7 bases, and 17 bases lay between the germline ends. Germline V gene data show CDR1 as WNHNN and CDR2 as SYGVQD (reference sequence). The CDR3 nucleotides are TGCGCCAGCAGTGAGTGGGTAGGGAGCCGAACGGAGCAGTACTTC. This codes for CASSEWVGSRTEQYF.

The rearrangement uses TRBV7-3 and TRBJ2-1, with 12 bases matching TRBD2. Germline loops: CDR1 SGHTA, CDR2 FQGTGA. Trimming removed 5 bases from V and 3 bases from J; junction bases left unmatched: 2. The CDR3 contains 15 residues. The CDR3 region has the DNA TGTGCCAGCAGCGAGGGACTAGCGGGCTACAATGAGCAGTTCTTC. Translating gives CASSEGLAGYNEQFF.

This clone was seen a few times. J is TRBJ2-1 and V is TRBV7-9; TRBD1 is a possible D gene (5 bases). The V gene's germline CDR1 is SEHNR and CDR2 FQNEAQ (reference sequence). The CDR3 has 16 residues. V was cut by 6 bases and J by 0 bases, with 15 bases left in between. As DNA, the CDR3 is TGTGCCAGCAGTCCCCCCAGACAGAGCTCCTACAATGAGCAGTTCTTC. Translation gives CASSPPRQSSYNEQFF.

J is TRBJ2-4 and V is TRBV27, with TRBD2 matching over 7 bases. CDR3 length: 16 residues. V shed 5 bases, J shed 2 bases, and the junction held 9 bases outside the gene matches. Germline lookup yields CDR1 MNHEY and CDR2 SMNVEV (reference sequence). The CDR3 protein is CASSIVGGGSKNIQYF. The CDR3 DNA follows: TGTGCCAGCAGTATTGTGGGGGGAGGGTCCAAAAACATTCAGTACTTC.

This clone was seen only once. The genes are TRBV10-2 and TRBJ2-1; TRBD2 matches 12 bases. CDR1 and CDR2 (germline): WSHSY, SAAADI. The CDR3 runs to 15 residues. With 5 bases clipped from V and 6 bases from J, the junction kept 5 bases outside the gene matches. The CDR3 is CASSLAGGPGNEQFF. In DNA, the CDR3 is TGCGCCAGCAGTCTAGCGGGAGGGCCCGGCAATGAGCAGTTCTTC.

The chain links TRBV30 to TRBJ2-6; D is unresolved. CDR1 is GTSNPN, CDR2 SVGIG, per germline (reference sequence). V lost 5 bases, J lost 0 bases, and 8 bases lay in between. The CDR3 is made up of 14 amino acids. CDR3: CAWDLLSGANVLTF. CDR3 DNA sequence: TGTGCCTGGGACTTGCTCTCTGGGGCCAACGTCCTGACTTTC.

The chain combines TRBV7-3 with TRBJ2-6; a weak D match, TRBD1 (5 bases). Germline V CDR1 and CDR2: SGHTA, FQGTGA. The CDR3 is 16 amino acids. V was shortened by 5 bases and J by 0 bases, with 11 bases between the two germline ends. The CDR3 protein is CASSAATDSGANVLTF. CDR3 DNA sequence: TGTGCCAGCAGCGCAGCGACAGACTCTGGGGCCAACGTCCTGACTTTC.

The rearrangement links TRBV19 to TRBJ2-7, with D uncertain. Per the germline V gene, CDR1 is LNHDA and CDR2 is SQIVND (reference sequence). Trimming shortened V by 5 bases and J by 0 bases, and 8 bases separated the two germline ends. This CDR3 comprises 13 residues. The CDR3 DNA sequence: TGTGCCAGTAGTGTCAAGAGCTCCTACGAGCAGTACTTC. As protein: CASSVKSSYEQYF.

The V gene is TRBV9, the J gene TRBJ1-3, with D tentatively TRBD1 (5 bases). The germline V and J ends were trimmed by 2 bases and 2 bases, with 14 bases remaining between them. Germline values: CDR1 SGDLS, CDR2 YYNGEE. The CDR3 is 16 residues long. The CDR3 region is CASSVLPQGTGNTIYF. The CDR3 bases are TGTGCCAGCAGCGTCCTTCCCCAGGGTACTGGAAACACCATATATTTT.

The chain recombines TRBV13 with TRBJ2-2; 8 nucleotides agree with TRBD1. The CDR3 sequence is 13 residues long. Germline V gene data show CDR1 as PRHDT and CDR2 as FYEKMQ (reference sequence). V was clipped by 11 bases and J by 6 bases; unmatched bases: 8. This CDR3 is CAGVQGVAGELFF. CDR3 in DNA: TGTGCCGGGGTACAGGGGGTTGCCGGGGAGCTGTTTTTT.

The sample holds one count of this clone. This sample includes further DNA sequences coding for the same CDR3. V and J are TRBV9 and TRBJ1-1; D is ambiguous. V gave up 0 bases and J gave up 1 base, with 7 bases separating them. CDR3 length equals 14 residues. Germline V CDR1 and CDR2: SGDLS, YYNGEE. CDR3 sequence: CASSVEAGNTEAFF. The DNA for the CDR3 is TGTGCCAGCAGCGTAGAAGCGGGGAACACTGAAGCTTTCTTT. Looking up the rest from reference TRBV9 and TRBJ1-1 gives the full variable domain: DSGVTQTPKHLITATGQRVTLRCSPRSGDLSVYWYQQSLDQGLQFLIQYYNGEERAKGNILERFSAQQFPDLHSELNLSSLELGDSALYFCASSVEAGNTEAFFGQGTRLTVV.

Worth noting for this clone: The sample has other DNA sequences that encode this CDR3 too. V usage is TRBV5-1 and J usage is TRBJ2-3; possible D gene TRBD2, 5 bases. V was shortened by 0 bases and J by 0 bases, with 11 bases between the two germline ends. CDR1 is SGHRS, CDR2 YFSETQ, per germline. The CDR3 totals 16 residues. CDR3 sequence (DNA): TGCGCCAGCAGCTTGGTTCTAGCAGGAAGCACAGATACGCAGTATTTT. It specifies CASSLVLAGSTDTQYF.

V gene TRBV12-2 combines with J gene TRBJ2-7; TRBD1 is the table's D call and was not checked against the DNA. TRBV12-2 is a pseudogene. This CDR3 is 15 amino acids long. The CDR3 loop reads CASRPDRGLDYEQYF. The CDR3 DNA reads as TGTGCAAGTCGACCAGACAGGGGTTTGGACTACGAGCAGTACTTC.

V is TRBV6-2 or TRBV6-3 and J is TRBJ1-4, with a possible D match to TRBD1 (5 bases). This CDR3 is 16 amino acids long. V lost 7 bases and J lost 0, with 15 bases in between. Germline values: CDR1 MNHEY, CDR2 SVGEGT. CDR3 bases: TGTGCCAGCACCCCGATTGGGGGGTCAACTAATGAAAAACTGTTTTTT. Protein product: CASTPIGGSTNEKLFF.

This chain connects TRBV5-1 to TRBJ2-3; D is possibly TRBD1 (5 bases). Germline V lookup: CDR1 SGHRS, CDR2 YFSETQ. The CDR3 runs to 16 residues. With 0 bases removed from V and 4 bases from J, the gap between germline ends came to 15 bases. CDR3 sequence: CASSLEGRTSADTQYF. DNA for the CDR3: TGCGCCAGCAGCTTGGAGGGCAGGACAAGTGCAGATACGCAGTATTTT.

The chain combines TRBV14 with TRBJ2-1; D is unclear. Trimming pared 3 bases from V and 8 bases from J, leaving 23 bases between. The CDR3 length is 17 residues. Germline V CDR1 and CDR2: SGHDN, FVKESK. For the CDR3, the DNA is TGTGCCAGCAGCCATAGTCGTCTCTCCGGGTCCCGGGATGAGCAGTTCTTC. Its translation: CASSHSRLSGSRDEQFF. The complete variable domain, with remaining parts taken from reference TRBV14 and TRBJ2-1, reads EAGVTQFPSHSVIEKGQTVTLRCDPISGHDNLYWYRRVMGKEIKFLLHFVKESKQDESGMPNNRFLAERTGGTYSTLKVQPAELEDSGVYFCASSHSRLSGSRDEQFFGPGTRLTVL.

The gene calls are TRBV4-1 and TRBJ1-1; D is undetermined. Trimming left V 0 bases short and J 3 bases short, with 23 bases between. Germline CDR1 is MGHRA and CDR2 is YSYEKL. The CDR3 sequence is 19 residues long. The CDR3 DNA is TGCGCCAGCAGCCAAGATCGGTATACCTCGCGGGGAGAGGACACTGAAGCTTTCTTT. Translated, it gives CASSQDRYTSRGEDTEAFF.

The V and J genes are TRBV5-4 and TRBJ1-1; 9 positions agree with TRBD1. V was clipped by 4 bases and J by 3 bases; unmatched bases: 4. Germline V gene data show CDR1 as SGHNT and CDR2 as YYREEE (reference sequence). The CDR3 spans 14 residues. CDR3 coding DNA: TGTGCCAGCAGCGGACAGGGGAGTTACACTGAAGCTTTCTTT. Amino acid sequence: CASSGQGSYTEAFF.

This chain connects TRBV24-1 to TRBJ1-2; a possible D gene is TRBD1 (5 bases). The ends were cut back, 3 bases at V and 5 bases at J, with 18 bases in the middle. CDR1 is KGHDR, CDR2 SFDVKD, per germline. The CDR3 spans 16 residues. The CDR3 loop reads CATSDASGFASYGYTF. CDR3 sequence (DNA): TGTGCCACCAGTGATGCCTCAGGGTTTGCCTCTTATGGCTACACCTTC.

Comment on this clone: Other DNA variants within this sample encode the same CDR3. This chain joins TRBV5-1 and TRBJ1-5, with 9 bases that match TRBD1. The ends lost 4 bases at V and 7 bases at J; junction bases unmatched: 6. This CDR3 region has 14 residues. Per the germline V gene, CDR1 is SGHRS and CDR2 is YFSETQ. CDR3 in DNA: TGCGCCAGCAGCCCGGGACAGGGTGGACAGCCCCAGCATTTT. As protein: CASSPGQGGQPQHF.

The chain has TRBV5-1 and TRBJ2-1, with TRBD2 matching over 8 bases. Looked up from germline, CDR1 is SGHRS and CDR2 is YFSETQ. The CDR3 is made up of 16 amino acids. The ends lost 0 bases at V and 5 bases at J; junction bases unmatched: 7. Here the CDR3 reads CASSLGLARNHNEQFF. The CDR3 coding sequence is TGCGCCAGCAGCTTGGGACTAGCGAGGAACCACAATGAGCAGTTCTTC.